The source of this T cell receptor beta chain is a study of cytomegalovirus exposure and HLA in healthy donors. Study-wide results and limits: A prior analysis recorded that most TCR beta V segments were productive about 87% or about 30% of the time.

A remark on this clone: Antigen: not known.

Primers for the PCR totalled 60 Vbeta and 13 Jbeta. Produced via immunoSEQ multiplex PCR; TCRdb's table is partial and in-frame only. The sample contains 150,000 to 200,000 clones, roughly 77% of which appear only once. Trimming removed 3 bases at V and 1 base at J, with 7 bases between. Germline V gene data show CDR1 as LNHDA and CDR2 as SQIVND (reference sequence). The CDR3 spans 15 residues. The sample taken for sequencing was PBMCs. This chain links TRBV19 with TRBJ2-6, with unresolved D. This sequence originates from a woman aged 45-59 years in good health and CMV-seronegative. The chain's CDR3 is CASSMSLSGANVLTF. CDR3 bases: TGTGCCAGTAGTATGTCCTTGTCTGGGGCCAACGTCCTGACTTTC. Full variable domain (outside the CDR3, taken from reference TRBV19 and TRBJ2-6): DGGITQSPKYLFRKEGQNVTLSCEQNLNHDAMYWYRQDPGQGLRLIYYSQIVNDFQKGDIAEGYSVSREKKESFPLTVTSAQKNPTAFYLCASSMSLSGANVLTFGAGSRLTVL.